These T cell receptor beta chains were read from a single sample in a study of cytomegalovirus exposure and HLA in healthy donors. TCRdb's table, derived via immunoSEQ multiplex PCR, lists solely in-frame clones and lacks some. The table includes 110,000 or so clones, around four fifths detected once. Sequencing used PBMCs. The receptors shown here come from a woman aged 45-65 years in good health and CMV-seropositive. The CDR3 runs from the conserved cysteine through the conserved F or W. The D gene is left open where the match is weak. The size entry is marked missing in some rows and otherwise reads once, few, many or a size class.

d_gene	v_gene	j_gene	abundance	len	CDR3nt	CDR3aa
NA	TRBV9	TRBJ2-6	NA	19	TGTGCCAGCAGCGACCCCCGCGGGGGCGGTTTTTCTGGGGCCAACGTCCTGACTTTC	CASSDPRGGGFSGANVLTF
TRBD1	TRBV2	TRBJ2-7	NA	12	TGTGCCAGCAGACCTGACAGGGGTGAGCAGTACTTC	CASRPDRGEQYF
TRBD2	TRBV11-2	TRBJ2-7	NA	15	TGTGCCAGCAGCCGGACTAGCGGGAGTGAATACGAGCAGTACTTC	CASSRTSGSEYEQYF
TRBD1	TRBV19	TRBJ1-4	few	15	TGTGCCAGTCTAGCCAGGGACAGGGTACGCGAAAAACTGTTTTTT	CASLARDRVREKLFF
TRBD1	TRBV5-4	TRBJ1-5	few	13	TGTGCCAGCAGCCTGGACAGGGGTCAGCCCCAGCATTTT	CASSLDRGQPQHF
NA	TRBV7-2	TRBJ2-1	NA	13	TGTGCCAGCAGCTTACTAGGCCCGGGTGAGCAGTTCTTC	CASSLLGPGEQFF
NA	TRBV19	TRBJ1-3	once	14	TGTGCCAGTAGCGGACAATCTTCCGGAAACACCATATATTTT	CASSGQSSGNTIYF
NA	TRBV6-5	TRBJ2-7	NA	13	TGTGCCAGCAGTTATGGGGGCCACTACGAGCAGTACTTC	CASSYGGHYEQYF
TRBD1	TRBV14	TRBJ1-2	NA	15	TGTGCCAGCAGCCAAGGGCCAGGGGGCAACTATGGCTACACCTTC	CASSQGPGGNYGYTF
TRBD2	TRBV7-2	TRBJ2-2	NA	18	TGTGCCAGCAGCTTAGATCTAGCGGGAGGGTCGAACACCGGGGAGCTGTTTTTT	CASSLDLAGGSNTGELFF
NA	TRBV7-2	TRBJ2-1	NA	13	TGTGCCAGCAGCCAAGAGGCGTACAATGAGCAGTTCTTC	CASSQEAYNEQFF
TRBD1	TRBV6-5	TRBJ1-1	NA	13	TGTGCCAGCAGCCACGACAGGGAAACTGAAGCTTTCTTT	CASSHDRETEAFF
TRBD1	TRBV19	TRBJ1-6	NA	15	TGTGCCAGTAGTAAAGGGACAGGGGCAAATTCACCCCTCCACTTT	CASSKGTGANSPLHF
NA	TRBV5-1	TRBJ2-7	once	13	TGCGCCAGCAGCTTAAACAGGGCCTACGAGCAGTACTTC	CASSLNRAYEQYF
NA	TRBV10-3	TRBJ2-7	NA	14	TGTGCCATCAGTGACCGTATAACTATCGACGAGCAGTACTTC	CAISDRITIDEQYF
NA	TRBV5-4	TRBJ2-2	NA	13	TGTGCCAGCAGCTTGGCAGGTATCGGGGAGCTGTTTTTT	CASSLAGIGELFF
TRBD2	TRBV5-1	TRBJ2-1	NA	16	TGCGCCAGCAGTCAGGAGACTAGCGGGGGGGCGAATGAGCAGTTCTTC	CASSQETSGGANEQFF
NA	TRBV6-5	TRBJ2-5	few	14	TGTGCCAGCAGTTACTCGAACAGGCAAGAGACCCAGTACTTC	CASSYSNRQETQYF
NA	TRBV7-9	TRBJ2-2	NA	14	TGTGCCAGCAGGCGAGGGATGAACACCGGGGAGCTGTTTTTT	CASRRGMNTGELFF
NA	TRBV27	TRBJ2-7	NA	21	TGTGCCAGCAGTTTATCGGCTCGGCTCTCTACAGTACAGGTCACCCTCTCCGAGCAGTACTTC	CASSLSARLSTVQVTLSEQYF
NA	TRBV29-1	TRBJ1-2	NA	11	TGCAGCGCCGCGGAGGGAGGGAGCTACACCTTC	CSAAEGGSYTF
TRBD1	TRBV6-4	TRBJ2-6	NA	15	TGTGCCAGCAGTATTGACAGGGCTGGGGCCAACGTCCTGACTTTC	CASSIDRAGANVLTF
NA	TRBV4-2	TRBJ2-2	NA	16	TGTGCCAGCAGCCAAGTCGGACAGCCGAACACCGGGGAGCTGTTTTTT	CASSQVGQPNTGELFF
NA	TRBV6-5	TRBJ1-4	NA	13	TGTGCCAGCAGTTACTCCTCGGGTGAAAAACTGTTTTTT	CASSYSSGEKLFF
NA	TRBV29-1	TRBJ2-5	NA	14	TGCAGCGTTGGGGGAGCGTGGCTCCAAGAGACCCAGTACTTC	CSVGGAWLQETQYF
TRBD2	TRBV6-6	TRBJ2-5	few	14	TGTGCCAGCAGAGTGACTAGCGGGGGTGAGACCCAGTACTTC	CASRVTSGGETQYF
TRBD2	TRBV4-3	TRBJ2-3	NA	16	TGCGCCAGCAGCCAAGTATCTAGCGGGGTACGGGATACGCAGTATTTT	CASSQVSSGVRDTQYF
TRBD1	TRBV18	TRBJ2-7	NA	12	TGTGCCAGCTCCCGGACAGGGTACGAGCAGTACTTC	CASSRTGYEQYF
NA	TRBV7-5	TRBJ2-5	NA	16	TGTGCCAGAACCGCAGGGGCCGAACTTTTCGGGGAGACCCAGTACTTC	CARTAGAELFGETQYF
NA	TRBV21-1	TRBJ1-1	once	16	TGTGCCAGCACCTCGGGGGAGGGGTTCATGAACACTGAAGCTTTCTTT	CASTSGEGFMNTEAFF
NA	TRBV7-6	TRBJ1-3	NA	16	TGTGCCAGCAGCTCGGGGGGATCCCACTCTGGAAACACCATATATTTT	CASSSGGSHSGNTIYF
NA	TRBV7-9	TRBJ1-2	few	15	TGTGCCAGCAGCCGCCCCCGGGGTCCCAACTATGGCTACACCTTC	CASSRPRGPNYGYTF
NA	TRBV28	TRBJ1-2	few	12	TGTGCCAGCAGTTTTGACAGAAATGGCTACACCTTC	CASSFDRNGYTF
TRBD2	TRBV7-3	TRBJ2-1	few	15	TGTGCCAGCAGCGCGGGGACTAGCGGGAGGACCGAGCAGTTCTTC	CASSAGTSGRTEQFF
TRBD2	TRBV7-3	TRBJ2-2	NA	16	TGTGCCAGCAGCCCCCAAGCGGGAGAGAACACCGGGGAGCTGTTTTTT	CASSPQAGENTGELFF
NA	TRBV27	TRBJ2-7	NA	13	TGTGCCAGCAGTTATAGGGGAAACTACGAGCAGTACTTC	CASSYRGNYEQYF
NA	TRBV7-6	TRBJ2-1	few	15	TGTGCCAGCAGCCCGGCGGCAGGGACTCGGAATGAGCAGTTCTTC	CASSPAAGTRNEQFF
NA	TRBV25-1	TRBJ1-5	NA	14	TGTGCCAGCAGTGATAAGGGAGCCCGGCAGCCCCAGCATTTT	CASSDKGARQPQHF
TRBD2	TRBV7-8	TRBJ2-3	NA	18	TGTGCCAGCAGCTTCCGGGGACTAGCGGGGGGGCAGGCGGATACGCAGTATTTT	CASSFRGLAGGQADTQYF
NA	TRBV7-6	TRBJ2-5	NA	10	TGTGCCAGCAGTCGAGAGACCCAGTACTTC	CASSRETQYF
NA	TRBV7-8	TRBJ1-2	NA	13	TGTGCCAGCAGCTCTATGCCGGACACGGGCTACACCTTC	CASSSMPDTGYTF
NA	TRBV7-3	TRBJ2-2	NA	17	TGTGCCAGCAGCTTAAGCCTCCTAGCAGCGAACACCGGGGAGCTGTTTTTT	CASSLSLLAANTGELFF
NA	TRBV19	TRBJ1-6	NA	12	TGTGCCAGTAGTATCGTAGATTCACCCCTCCACTTT	CASSIVDSPLHF